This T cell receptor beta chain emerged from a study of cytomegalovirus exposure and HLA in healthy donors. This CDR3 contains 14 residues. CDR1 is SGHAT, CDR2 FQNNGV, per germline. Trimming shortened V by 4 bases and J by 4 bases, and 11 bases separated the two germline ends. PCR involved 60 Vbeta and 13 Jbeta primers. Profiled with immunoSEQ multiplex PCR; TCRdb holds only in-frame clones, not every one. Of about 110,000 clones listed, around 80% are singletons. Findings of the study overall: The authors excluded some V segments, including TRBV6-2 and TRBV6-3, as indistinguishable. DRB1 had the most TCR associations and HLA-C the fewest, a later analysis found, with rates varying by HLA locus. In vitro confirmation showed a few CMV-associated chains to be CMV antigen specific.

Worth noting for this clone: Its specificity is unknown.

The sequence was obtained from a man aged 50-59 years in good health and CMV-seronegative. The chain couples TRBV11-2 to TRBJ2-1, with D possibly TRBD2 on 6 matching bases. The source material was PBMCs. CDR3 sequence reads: CASSSGGTYNEQFF. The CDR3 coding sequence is TGTGCCAGCAGCTCGGGCGGGACTTACAATGAGCAGTTCTTC.